The 23 T cell receptor beta chains given below trace back to one sample, sequenced in a study of identical twins. TCRdb independently ran MiXCR on the 5' RACE reads; one entry per CDR3 protein. This table has about 790,000 distinct CDR3 sequences, over 15% appearing once. These sequences were also reported in another study, on T cells expressing NK-cell markers.

Sequencing was carried out using PBMCs. Receptors were obtained from a woman in her late teens or twenties in good health.

The table lists this clonotype with many counts. V usage is TRBV20-1 and J usage is TRBJ2-7; 7 bases line up with TRBD1. The V and J ends lost 4 bases and 6 bases, in that order; junction bases with no gene match: 9. Germline values: CDR1 DFQATT, CDR2 SNEGSKA (reference sequence). There are 13 residues in the CDR3. Here the CDR3 reads CSATRQGGSEQYF. CDR3 nucleotides: TGCAGTGCTACCCGACAGGGTGGAAGCGAGCAGTACTTC.

This chain links TRBV5-1 with TRBJ2-3, with D maybe TRBD2 (6 bases). CDR1 is SGHRS, CDR2 YFSETQ, per germline. The CDR3 has 15 residues. The ends were cut back, 4 bases at V and 4 bases at J, with 16 bases in the middle. The CDR3 sequence is CASSPQPGGSDTQYF. The DNA for the CDR3 is TGCGCCAGCAGCCCCCAGCCCGGGGGATCAGATACGCAGTATTTT.

The rearrangement links TRBV12-3 or TRBV12-4 to TRBJ1-1; D is possibly TRBD1 (5 bases). The CDR3 runs to 15 residues. The ends were cut back, 6 bases at V and 0 bases at J, with 14 bases in the middle. CDR3 loop: CASSSNRNMNTEAFF. CDR3 DNA sequence: TGTGCCAGCAGCTCTAACAGGAATATGAACACTGAAGCTTTCTTT.

The chain combines TRBV6-1 with TRBJ2-4; D unclear. This CDR3 spans 12 amino acids. In germline, CDR1 is MNHNS, CDR2 SASEGT. The germline V and J ends were trimmed by 8 bases and 9 bases, with 14 bases remaining between them. The CDR3 DNA follows: TGTGCCAGCGCTCTAGAACGGGCCATTCAGTACTTC. It is translated as CASALERAIQYF.

This clonotype appeared a few times. This chain connects TRBV7-2 to TRBJ1-1; 7 positions agree with TRBD1. Germline V lookup: CDR1 SGHTA, CDR2 FQGNSA. The CDR3 loop spans 15 amino acids. V was clipped by 7 bases and J by 0 bases; unmatched bases: 8. The CDR3 protein is CASNPKTGLNTEAFF. CDR3 bases: TGTGCCAGCAACCCGAAGACAGGGCTGAACACTGAAGCTTTCTTT.

The chain has TRBV14 and TRBJ2-1; D unclear. The CDR3 is 14 residues long. V lost 3 bases and J lost 9, with 15 bases in between. Germline V gene lookup returns CDR1 SGHDN and CDR2 FVKESK. CDR3 amino acids: CASSHRDWKGEQFF. The CDR3 DNA reads TGTGCCAGCAGCCACCGAGACTGGAAGGGTGAGCAGTTCTTC.

This clonotype was picked up a small number of times. The chain couples TRBV6-4 to TRBJ2-1; 7 bases match TRBD2. Germline V gives CDR1 MRHNA, CDR2 SNTAGT. The V and J ends lost 1 base and 4 bases, in that order; junction bases with no gene match: 4. The CDR3 extends over 15 amino acids. Here the CDR3 reads CASSDLGGSYNEQFF. The CDR3 bases are TGTGCCAGCAGTGACTTGGGCGGGAGTTACAATGAGCAGTTCTTC.

This clonotype was found a few times. The chain uses TRBV29-1 and TRBJ2-1; D possibly corresponds to TRBD2 (7 bases). V was pared by 6 bases and J by 10 bases, with 22 bases between. Germline CDR1 reads SQVTM; CDR2 reads ANQGSEA. The CDR3 consists of 14 residues. CDR3 protein: CSVGGDSGVWEQFF. CDR3 coding DNA: TGCAGCGTAGGGGGGGACTCTGGTGTATGGGAGCAGTTCTTC.

The CDR3: CSAIGEEQFF. The CDR3 DNA is TGCAGTGCTATCGGTGAGGAGCAGTTCTTC. The rearrangement uses TRBV20-1 and TRBJ2-1, with unresolved D. V was cut by 4 bases and J by 10 bases, with 8 bases left in between. CDR3 length: 10 amino acids. The germline CDR1 and CDR2 sequences are DFQATT and SNEGSKA (reference sequence).

This clonotype appeared a few times. The chain employs TRBV29-1 and TRBJ1-5; 7 bases map to TRBD1. The ends lost 5 bases at V and 4 bases at J; junction bases unmatched: 2. CDR3 length: 12 residues. Per germline, CDR1 SQVTM and CDR2 ANQGSEA. The CDR3 loop reads CSVMTGNQPQHF. The CDR3 DNA sequence: TGCAGCGTTATGACAGGGAATCAGCCCCAGCATTTT. The complete variable domain, with remaining parts taken from reference TRBV29-1 and TRBJ1-5, reads SAVISQKPSRDICQRGTSLTIQCQVDSQVTMMFWYRQQPGQSLTLIATANQGSEATYESGFVIDKFPISRPNLTFSTLTVSNMSPEDSSIYLCSVMTGNQPQHFGDGTRLSIL.

The table lists this clonotype with a few counts. This chain uses TRBV5-1 with TRBJ2-1; 8 bases are shared with TRBD2. V lost 6 bases to trimming and J lost 3 bases; unmatched junction nucleotides: 5. Germline values: CDR1 SGHRS, CDR2 YFSETQ. The CDR3 sequence is 14 residues long. The CDR3 region has the DNA TGCGCCAGCATGACCGGGACTAGCTACAATGAGCAGTTCTTC. Translation gives CASMTGTSYNEQFF. Filled out from reference TRBV5-1 and TRBJ2-1, the complete variable domain reads KAGVTQTPRYLIKTRGQQVTLSCSPISGHRSVSWYQQTPGQGLQFLFEYFSETQRNKGNFPGRFSGRQFSNSRSEMNVSTLELGDSALYLCASMTGTSYNEQFFGPGTRLTVL.

This clonotype was detected only a few times. The chain links TRBV6-5 to TRBJ1-5, with D unclear. The CDR3 extends over 13 amino acids. From germline, CDR1 is MNHEY and CDR2 SVGAGI. V was clipped by 4 bases and J by 10 bases, with 14 bases between them. The CDR3 spells CASSWTEGGPQHF. The CDR3 coding sequence is TGTGCCAGCAGTTGGACGGAAGGTGGACCCCAGCATTTT.

This chain joins TRBV29-1 and TRBJ2-3, with 9 bases identical to TRBD1. This CDR3 is 15 amino acids long. The germline V gene has CDR1 SQVTM and CDR2 ANQGSEA. Losses at the gene ends were 8 bases for V and 4 bases for J; bases not matched to a gene: 13. Here the CDR3 reads CSLYNTGGNSDTQYF. The CDR3, as DNA: TGCAGCCTATATAACACAGGGGGCAATTCAGATACGCAGTATTTT.

This clonotype turned up a few times. The chain couples TRBV6-1 to TRBJ2-5, with 8 bases matching TRBD1. The germline V gene has CDR1 MNHNS and CDR2 SASEGT. Unmatched junction bases numbered 6, after V lost 5 bases and J lost 4 bases. CDR3 length equals 14 residues. The CDR3 DNA is TGTGCCAGCAGTAGACAGGGGCGGCGAGAGACCCAGTACTTC. Protein product: CASSRQGRRETQYF.

This clonotype appeared a few times. The V gene is TRBV28, the J gene TRBJ2-1; 12 nucleotides agree with TRBD2. CDR3 length: 16 amino acids. Trimming at V came to 2 bases and at J to 7 bases, leaving 6 bases not matched to a gene. Germline values: CDR1 MDHEN, CDR2 SYDVKM. CDR3 DNA sequence: TGTGCCAGCAGTTTACTACTAGCGGGGGGAGGTAATGAGCAGTTCTTC. Its translation: CASSLLLAGGGNEQFF.

This clonotype was detected a few times. The chain links TRBV7-9 to TRBJ2-2; no firm D call. Looked up from germline, CDR1 is SEHNR and CDR2 is FQNEAQ (reference sequence). The CDR3 covers 14 residues. The V end lost 1 base, the J end lost 1 base, and 4 bases lay between the germline ends. In DNA, the CDR3 is TGTGCCAGCAGCTTAGTCCAGAACACCGGGGAGCTGTTTTTT. The encoded protein is CASSLVQNTGELFF.

The chain joins TRBV20-1 to TRBJ2-3; weak D call: TRBD1 (6 bases). Per the germline V gene, CDR1 is DFQATT and CDR2 is SNEGSKA (reference sequence). V lost 3 bases, J lost 6 bases, and 13 bases lay in between. The CDR3 has 13 amino acids. CDR3 DNA sequence: TGCAGTGCTAGCGGGCAGGGGAAGGATACGCAGTATTTT. Amino acid sequence: CSASGQGKDTQYF.

V gene TRBV6-1 combines with J gene TRBJ1-5, with D possibly being TRBD1 (5 bases). CDR1 is MNHNS and CDR2 is SASEGT in the germline V gene. CDR3 length: 17 residues. Between the trimmed V and J ends, which lost 0 bases and 2 bases, there was a span of 14 bases. The CDR3 protein is CASSEARGAGGNQPQHF. The CDR3, as DNA: TGTGCCAGCAGTGAAGCGCGCGGGGCCGGGGGCAATCAGCCCCAGCATTTT.

This chain connects TRBV5-1 to TRBJ2-5, with TRBD2 as a possible D gene (6 bases). Germline loops: CDR1 SGHRS, CDR2 YFSETQ. The length of the CDR3 is 13 residues. V gave up 8 bases and J gave up 2 bases, with 13 bases separating them. The CDR3 coding sequence is TGCGCCAGTACGGAGGGATGGCAAGAGACCCAGTACTTC. It codes for CASTEGWQETQYF. Looking up the rest from reference TRBV5-1 and TRBJ2-5 gives the full variable domain: KAGVTQTPRYLIKTRGQQVTLSCSPISGHRSVSWYQQTPGQGLQFLFEYFSETQRNKGNFPGRFSGRQFSNSRSEMNVSTLELGDSALYLCASTEGWQETQYFGPGTRLLVL.

The sample holds a few counts of this clonotype. V gene TRBV5-5 combines with J gene TRBJ2-1, with unresolved D. The CDR3 is 13 residues long. V lost 1 base and J 7 bases, leaving 9 bases between the germline ends. The germline V gene encodes CDR1 SGHKS and CDR2 YYEKEE (reference sequence). The CDR3 bases are TGTGCCAGCAGCTTGATGGTTTGGAATGAGCAGTTCTTC. This gives the protein CASSLMVWNEQFF.

This clonotype was seen a few times. V and J are TRBV4-3 and TRBJ2-1; 13 positions match TRBD2. V shed 4 bases and J 3 bases; nucleotides not matched to a gene: 6. Germline lookup yields CDR1 LGHNA and CDR2 YSLEER. CDR3 length: 17 amino acids. The CDR3, as DNA: TGCGCCAGCAGCCGAGTGGGACTAGCGGGAATCTACAATGAGCAGTTCTTC. Translation gives CASSRVGLAGIYNEQFF.

Only a few counts were recorded for this clonotype. The V gene is TRBV12-3 or TRBV12-4, the J gene TRBJ1-6, with unresolved D. The CDR3 is 15 residues long. Trimming removed 1 base at V and 9 bases at J, with 13 bases between. The CDR3 protein is CASSLGDRRGSPLHF. The CDR3 nucleotides are TGTGCCAGCAGTTTAGGCGACCGCCGGGGTTCACCCCTCCACTTT.

The chain joins TRBV4-2 to TRBJ2-7, with a weak D call TRBD2 (6 bases). V was shortened by 3 bases and J by 3 bases, with 12 bases between the two germline ends. Germline V CDR1 and CDR2: LGHNA, YNFKEQ. This CDR3 region has 14 residues. CDR3 in amino acids: CASSHAGLNYEQYF. The CDR3 bases are TGTGCCAGCAGCCATGCGGGACTTAACTACGAGCAGTACTTC.